The next 2 T cell receptor beta chains were all read from a single sample in a study of T-cell reconstitution after alpha-beta-depleted transplantation in children. Unique molecular identifiers tagged the TCRbeta library. From the PCR reads, TCRdb called clonotypes with MiXCR, one entry per CDR3 protein. The sample lists around 800,000 distinct CDR3 sequences, around 17% seen once, with approximately 5% in the top ten. This specimen was PBMCs, mostly from graft donor cells, taken 360 days after TCRalphabeta/CD19-depleted stem cell transplant. All receptors derive from a male patient aged 10 to 17 who had a stem cell transplant for acute lymphoblastic leukemia, so the T cells may come from the graft donor.

The chain recombines TRBV5-1 with TRBJ2-1; D may correspond to TRBD1 or TRBD2 (5 bases each). Germline CDR1 and CDR2: SGHRS and YFSETQ. This CDR3 is 15 amino acids long. V lost 0 bases and J lost 6, with 13 bases in between. The CDR3 bases are TGCGCCAGCAGCTTGGCCGGGACCGCACTCAATGAGCAGTTCTTC. This sequence encodes CASSLAGTALNEQFF.

The chain links TRBV12-3 or TRBV12-4 to TRBJ2-1, with TRBD1 identical over 11 bases. V dropped 6 bases and J dropped 10; count of bases not matched to a gene: 11. CDR3 size: 15 residues. This chain's CDR3 is CASSPGQGARREQFF. The CDR3 coding sequence is TGTGCCAGCAGCCCAGGACAGGGGGCACGACGGGAGCAGTTCTTC.